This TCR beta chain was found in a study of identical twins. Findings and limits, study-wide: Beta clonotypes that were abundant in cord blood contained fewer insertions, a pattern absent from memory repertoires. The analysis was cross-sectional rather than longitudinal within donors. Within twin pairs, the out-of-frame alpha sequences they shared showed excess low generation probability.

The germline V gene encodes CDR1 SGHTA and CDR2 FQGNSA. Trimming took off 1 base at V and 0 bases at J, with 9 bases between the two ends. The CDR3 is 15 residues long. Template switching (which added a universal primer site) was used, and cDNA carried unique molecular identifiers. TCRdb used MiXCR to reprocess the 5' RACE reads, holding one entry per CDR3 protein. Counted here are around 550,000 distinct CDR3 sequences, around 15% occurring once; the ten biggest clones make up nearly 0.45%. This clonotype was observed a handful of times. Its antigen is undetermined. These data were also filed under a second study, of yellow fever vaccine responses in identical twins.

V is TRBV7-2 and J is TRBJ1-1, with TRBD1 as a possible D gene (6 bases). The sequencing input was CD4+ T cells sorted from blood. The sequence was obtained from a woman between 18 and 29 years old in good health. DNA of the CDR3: TGTGCCAGCAGCTTAGTTACAGGGCTGAACACTGAAGCTTTCTTT. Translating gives CASSLVTGLNTEAFF.